This TCR beta chain was sequenced in a study of graft-versus-host responses after intestinal transplantation. TCRdb's table, derived via immunoSEQ multiplex PCR, lists solely in-frame clones and lacks some. Of tens of thousands of clones in the sample, 85% to 95% were seen once. About this clone: Its antigen is not known.

Germline V gives CDR1 SGDLS, CDR2 YYNGEE. Trimming left V 0 bases short and J 5 bases short, with 11 bases between. This CDR3 region has 14 residues. V and J are TRBV9 and TRBJ2-5, with TRBD2 as a possible D gene (6 bases). This sequence originates from a human donor who received an intestinal transplant. The sample here was unstimulated CD8+ T cells sorted from spleen or lymph node cells, taken before intestinal transplant. The chain's CDR3 is CASSVEGRLETQYF. The CDR3 DNA reads TGTGCCAGCAGCGTAGAAGGGAGGTTGGAGACCCAGTACTTC.